Listed below are T cell receptor beta chains from one sample, sequenced in a study of cytomegalovirus exposure and HLA in healthy donors. Data came from immunoSEQ multiplex PCR; TCRdb stores just in-frame clones and leaves some out. This table holds about 240,000 clones, about 86% found once. Sequenced sample: PBMCs. These receptors were taken from a woman aged 55 to 70 in good health and CMV-seropositive. Each CDR3 is given with its conserved first and last residue. D genes are given only for firm matches. Only part of the rows carry a size: once, few, many, or a class if the clone is expanded.

d_call | j_call | clone_size | v_call | cdr3_nt | cdr3_aa
- | TRBJ1-2 | - | TRBV19 | TGTGCCAGTAGTATAGGTACAGTAAGCTATGGCTACACCTTC | CASSIGTVSYGYTF
TRBD1 | TRBJ1-5 | - | TRBV6-1 | TGTGCCAGCCGCACAGGGGTACCCAATCAGCCCCAGCATTTT | CASRTGVPNQPQHF
TRBD2 | TRBJ2-7 | - | TRBV15 | TGTGCCACCAGCGGGGGGGGGTCCTACGAGCAGTACTTC | CATSGGGSYEQYF
- | TRBJ1-2 | few | TRBV29-1 | TGCAGCTTTTGGGGGGGAAATGGCTACACCTTC | CSFWGGNGYTF
TRBD1 | TRBJ1-2 | once | TRBV2 | TGTGCCAGCAGTGACTCGACAGGGAACTATGGCTACACCTTC | CASSDSTGNYGYTF
- | TRBJ2-7 | - | TRBV15 | TGTGCCACCAGCAGAGATTGGGGCGGTTCCTACGAGCAGTACTTC | CATSRDWGGSYEQYF
- | TRBJ2-5 | - | TRBV5-1 | TGCGCCAGCAGCTTGGTACCGGCAGGGGAGACCCAGTACTTC | CASSLVPAGETQYF
TRBD2 | TRBJ2-1 | once | TRBV27 | TGTGCCAGCAGTTTCCTAGCGGGAGGGCCGGGTAATGAGCAGTTCTTC | CASSFLAGGPGNEQFF
- | TRBJ2-2 | - | TRBV7-2 | TGTGCCAGCAGCTTAGTTGGGGCAGGCAACACCGGGGAGCTGTTTTTT | CASSLVGAGNTGELFF
- | TRBJ1-3 | - | TRBV9 | TGTGCCAGCAGCCCGGGTAGAATCTCTGGAAACACCATATATTTT | CASSPGRISGNTIYF
- | TRBJ1-2 | - | TRBV7-9 | TGTGCCAGCAGCTTAGACAGCCTCTATGGCTACACCTTC | CASSLDSLYGYTF
TRBD1 | TRBJ2-7 | - | TRBV6-1 | TGTGCCAGCAGTGAAACCCCGGGACAGGGGGCTAACGAGCAGTACTTC | CASSETPGQGANEQYF
TRBD1 | TRBJ2-3 | - | TRBV6-6 | TGTGCCAGCAGTGGGGACAGATTAATCACAGATACGCAGTATTTT | CASSGDRLITDTQYF
TRBD1 | TRBJ2-7 | - | TRBV5-1 | TGCGCCAGCAGCTTTGGACAGGGGACAAACGAGCAGTACTTC | CASSFGQGTNEQYF
- | TRBJ2-5 | once | TRBV4-1 | TGCGCCAGCAGCCATCCCCGAGGGAACCCCATCGAGACCCAGTACTTC | CASSHPRGNPIETQYF
TRBD2 | TRBJ2-1 | - | TRBV5-6 | TGTGCCAGCACCCCTACAAGACTAGCGGCTTACAATGAGCAGTTCTTC | CASTPTRLAAYNEQFF
- | TRBJ2-2 | few | TRBV10-3 | TGTGCCATCAGACCGGGGACTGCCGGGGAGCTGTTTTTT | CAIRPGTAGELFF
TRBD2 | TRBJ2-7 | - | TRBV19 | TGTGCCAGTAGTATGCTAGCGGGAGTCTACGAGCAGTACTTC | CASSMLAGVYEQYF
TRBD1 | TRBJ1-4 | few | TRBV28 | TGTGCCAGCATCCCGACAGGGCCTAATGAAAAACTGTTTTTT | CASIPTGPNEKLFF
- | TRBJ2-5 | - | TRBV13 | TGTGCCAGCAGCTTAGGTGGGGGCAAGGAGACCCAGTACTTC | CASSLGGGKETQYF
TRBD1 | TRBJ1-4 | - | TRBV18 | TGTGCCAGCTCACGGGACAGGACAGCAACTAATGAAAAACTGTTTTTT | CASSRDRTATNEKLFF
- | TRBJ1-2 | - | TRBV2 | TGTGCCAGCAGTGATGGCATGAGTAGGGGAAGTGGCTACACCTTC | CASSDGMSRGSGYTF
- | TRBJ2-5 | - | TRBV5-1 | TGCGCCAGCAGCTCGATGAGAGAGACCCAGTACTTC | CASSSMRETQYF
- | TRBJ2-1 | - | TRBV25-1 | TGTGCCAGCAGGCGCGTCGATGAGCAGTTCTTC | CASRRVDEQFF
- | TRBJ2-1 | - | TRBV2 | TGTGCCAGCAGTGAAGGGGCGGAGGGAACTTACAATGAGCAGTTCTTC | CASSEGAEGTYNEQFF
- | TRBJ2-3 | - | TRBV4-1 | TGCGCCAGCAGCGGCCGCGGAGATACGCAGTATTTT | CASSGRGDTQYF
TRBD2 | TRBJ2-7 | - | TRBV5-1 | TGCGCCAGCAGCTTGGGGACTAGCGGACCCTACGAGCAGTACTTC | CASSLGTSGPYEQYF